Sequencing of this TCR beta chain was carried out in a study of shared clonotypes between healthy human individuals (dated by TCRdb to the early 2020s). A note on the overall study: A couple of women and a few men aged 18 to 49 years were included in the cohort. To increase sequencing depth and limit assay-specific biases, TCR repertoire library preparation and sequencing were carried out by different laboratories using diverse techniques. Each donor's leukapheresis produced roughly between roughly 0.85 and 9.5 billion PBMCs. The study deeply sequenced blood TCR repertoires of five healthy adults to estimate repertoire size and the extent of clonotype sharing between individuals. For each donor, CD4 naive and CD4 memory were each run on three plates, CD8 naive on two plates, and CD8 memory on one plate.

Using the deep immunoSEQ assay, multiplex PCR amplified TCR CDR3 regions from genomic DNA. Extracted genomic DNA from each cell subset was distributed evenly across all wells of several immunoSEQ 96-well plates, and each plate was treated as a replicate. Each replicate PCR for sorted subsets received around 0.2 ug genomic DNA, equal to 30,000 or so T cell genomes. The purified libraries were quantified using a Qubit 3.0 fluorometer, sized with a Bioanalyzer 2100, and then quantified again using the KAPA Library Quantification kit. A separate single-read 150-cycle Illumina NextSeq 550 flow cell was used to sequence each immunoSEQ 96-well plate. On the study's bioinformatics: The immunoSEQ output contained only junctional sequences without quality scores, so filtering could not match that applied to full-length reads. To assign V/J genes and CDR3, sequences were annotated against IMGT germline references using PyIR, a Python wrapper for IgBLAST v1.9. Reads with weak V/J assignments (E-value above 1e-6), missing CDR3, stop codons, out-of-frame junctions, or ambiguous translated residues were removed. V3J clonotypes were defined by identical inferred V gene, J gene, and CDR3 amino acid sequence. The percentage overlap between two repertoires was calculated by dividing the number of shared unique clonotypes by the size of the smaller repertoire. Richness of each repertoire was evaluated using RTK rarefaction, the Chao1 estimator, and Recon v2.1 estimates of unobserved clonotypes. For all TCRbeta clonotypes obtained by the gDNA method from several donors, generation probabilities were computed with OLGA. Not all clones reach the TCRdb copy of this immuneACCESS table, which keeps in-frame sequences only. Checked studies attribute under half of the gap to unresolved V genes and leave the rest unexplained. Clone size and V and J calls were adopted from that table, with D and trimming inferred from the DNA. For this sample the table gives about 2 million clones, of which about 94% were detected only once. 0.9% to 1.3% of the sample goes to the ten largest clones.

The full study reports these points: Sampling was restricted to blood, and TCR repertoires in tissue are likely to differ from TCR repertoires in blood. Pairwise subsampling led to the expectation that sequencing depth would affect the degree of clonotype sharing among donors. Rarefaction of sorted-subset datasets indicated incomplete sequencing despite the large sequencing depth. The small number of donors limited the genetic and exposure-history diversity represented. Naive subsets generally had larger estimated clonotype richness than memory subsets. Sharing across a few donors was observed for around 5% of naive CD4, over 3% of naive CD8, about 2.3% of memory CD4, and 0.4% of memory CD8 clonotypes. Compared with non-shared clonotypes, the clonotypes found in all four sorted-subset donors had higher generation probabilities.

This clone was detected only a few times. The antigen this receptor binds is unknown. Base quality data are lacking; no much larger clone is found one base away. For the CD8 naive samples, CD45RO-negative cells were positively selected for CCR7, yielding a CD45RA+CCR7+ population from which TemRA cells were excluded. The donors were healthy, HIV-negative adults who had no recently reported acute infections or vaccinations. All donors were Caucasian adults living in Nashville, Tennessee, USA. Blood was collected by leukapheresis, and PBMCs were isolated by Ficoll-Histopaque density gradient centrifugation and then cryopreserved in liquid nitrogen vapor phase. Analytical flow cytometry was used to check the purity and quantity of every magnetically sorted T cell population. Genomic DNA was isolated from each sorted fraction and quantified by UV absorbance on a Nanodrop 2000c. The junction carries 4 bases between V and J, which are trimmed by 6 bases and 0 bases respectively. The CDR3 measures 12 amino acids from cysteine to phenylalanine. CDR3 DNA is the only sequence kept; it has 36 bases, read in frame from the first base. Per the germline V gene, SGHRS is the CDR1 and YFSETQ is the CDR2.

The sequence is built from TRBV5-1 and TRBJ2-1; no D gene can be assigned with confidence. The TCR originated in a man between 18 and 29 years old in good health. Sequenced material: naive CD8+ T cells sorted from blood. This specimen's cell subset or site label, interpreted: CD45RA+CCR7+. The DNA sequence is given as TGCGCCAGCATAAGCTCCTACAATGAGCAGTTCTTC. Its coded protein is CASISSYNEQFF.